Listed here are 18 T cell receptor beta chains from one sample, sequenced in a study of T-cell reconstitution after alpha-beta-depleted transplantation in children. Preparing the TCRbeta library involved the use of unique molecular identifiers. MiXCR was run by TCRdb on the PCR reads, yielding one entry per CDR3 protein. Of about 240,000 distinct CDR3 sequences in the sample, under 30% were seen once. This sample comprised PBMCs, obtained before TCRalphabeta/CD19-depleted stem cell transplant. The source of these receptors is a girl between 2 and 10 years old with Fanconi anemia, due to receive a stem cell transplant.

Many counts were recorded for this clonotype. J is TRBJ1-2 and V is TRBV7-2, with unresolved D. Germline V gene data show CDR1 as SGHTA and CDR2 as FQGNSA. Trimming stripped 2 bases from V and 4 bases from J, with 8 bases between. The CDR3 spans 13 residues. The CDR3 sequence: CASSLSGAYGYTF. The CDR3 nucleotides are TGTGCCAGCAGCTTAAGTGGAGCCTATGGCTACACCTTC. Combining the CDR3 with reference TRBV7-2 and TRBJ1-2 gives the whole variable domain GAGVSQSPSNKVTEKGKDVELRCDPISGHTALYWYRQSLGQGLEFLIYFQGNSAPDKSGLPSDRFSAERTGGSVSTLTIQRTQQEDSAVYLCASSLSGAYGYTFGSGTRLTVV.

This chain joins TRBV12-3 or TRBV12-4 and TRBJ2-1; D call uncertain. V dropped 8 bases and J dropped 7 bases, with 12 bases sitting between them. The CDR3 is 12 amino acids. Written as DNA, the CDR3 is TGTGCCAGCTTAGGCTTGGCTAATGAGCAGTTCTTC. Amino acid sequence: CASLGLANEQFF.

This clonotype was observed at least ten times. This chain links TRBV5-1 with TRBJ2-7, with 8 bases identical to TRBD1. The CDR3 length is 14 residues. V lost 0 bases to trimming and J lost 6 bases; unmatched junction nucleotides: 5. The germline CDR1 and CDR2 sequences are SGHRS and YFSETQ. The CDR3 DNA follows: TGCGCCAGCAGCTTGGAGGGCAGGGGGCGCGAGCAGTACTTC. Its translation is CASSLEGRGREQYF.

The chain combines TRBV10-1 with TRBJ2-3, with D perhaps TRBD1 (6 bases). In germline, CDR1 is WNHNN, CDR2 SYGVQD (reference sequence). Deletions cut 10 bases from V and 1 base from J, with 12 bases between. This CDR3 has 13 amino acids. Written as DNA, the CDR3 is TGCGCCAACCCGGACAGTCGCACAGATACGCAGTATTTT. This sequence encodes CANPDSRTDTQYF.

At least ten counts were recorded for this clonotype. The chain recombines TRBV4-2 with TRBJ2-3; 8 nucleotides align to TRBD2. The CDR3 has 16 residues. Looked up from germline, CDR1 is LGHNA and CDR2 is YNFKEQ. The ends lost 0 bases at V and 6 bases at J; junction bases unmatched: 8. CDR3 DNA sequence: TGTGCCAGCAGCCAAGATGGAGGTAGCGGGGTGGATACGCAGTATTTT. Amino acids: CASSQDGGSGVDTQYF.

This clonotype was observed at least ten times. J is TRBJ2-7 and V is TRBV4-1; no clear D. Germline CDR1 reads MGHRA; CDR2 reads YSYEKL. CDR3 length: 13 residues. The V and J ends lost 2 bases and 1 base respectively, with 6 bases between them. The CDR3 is CASSQRVSYEQYF. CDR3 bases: TGCGCCAGCAGCCAAAGGGTTTCCTACGAGCAGTACTTC.

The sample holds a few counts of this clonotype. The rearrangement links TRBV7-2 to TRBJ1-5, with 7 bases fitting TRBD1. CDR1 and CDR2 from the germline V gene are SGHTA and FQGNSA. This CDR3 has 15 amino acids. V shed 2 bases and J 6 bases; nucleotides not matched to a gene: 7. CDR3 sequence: CASSLLTGYRQPQHF. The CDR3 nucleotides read TGTGCCAGCAGCTTACTGACAGGGTATCGTCAGCCCCAGCATTTT.

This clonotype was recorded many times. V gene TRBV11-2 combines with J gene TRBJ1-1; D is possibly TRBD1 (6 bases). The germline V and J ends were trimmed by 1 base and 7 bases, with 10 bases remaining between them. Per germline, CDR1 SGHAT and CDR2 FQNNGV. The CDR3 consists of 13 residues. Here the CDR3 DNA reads TGTGCCAGCAGCTTAGTCAGGGGAGGTGAAGCTTTCTTT. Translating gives CASSLVRGGEAFF.

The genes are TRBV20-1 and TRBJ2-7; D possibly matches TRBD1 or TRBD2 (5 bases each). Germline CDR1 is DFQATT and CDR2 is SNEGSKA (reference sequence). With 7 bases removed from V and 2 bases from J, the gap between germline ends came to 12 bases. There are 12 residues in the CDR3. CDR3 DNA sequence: TGCAGTGGTTTCGAGGGGACCTACGAGCAGTACTTC. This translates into CSGFEGTYEQYF.

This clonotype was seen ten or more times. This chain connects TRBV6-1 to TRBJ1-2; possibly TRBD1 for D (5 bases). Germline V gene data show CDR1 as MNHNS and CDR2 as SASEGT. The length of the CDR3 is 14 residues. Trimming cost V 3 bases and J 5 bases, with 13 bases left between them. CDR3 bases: TGTGCCAGCAGTGACAGGGCCCATCTTTATGGCTACACCTTC. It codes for CASSDRAHLYGYTF.

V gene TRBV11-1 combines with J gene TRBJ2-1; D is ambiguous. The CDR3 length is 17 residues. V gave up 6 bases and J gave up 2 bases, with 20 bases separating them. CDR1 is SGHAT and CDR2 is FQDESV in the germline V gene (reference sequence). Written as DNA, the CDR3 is TGTGCCAGCAGTGCACCTAGAGGCAGTGGGGCCTACAATGAGCAGTTCTTC. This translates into CASSAPRGSGAYNEQFF.

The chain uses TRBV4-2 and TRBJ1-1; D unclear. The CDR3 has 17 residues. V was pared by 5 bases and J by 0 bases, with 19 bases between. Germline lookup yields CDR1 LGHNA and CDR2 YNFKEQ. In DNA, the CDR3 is TGTGCCAGCAGCGCCTCAAAACGGCTTTTCATGAACACTGAAGCTTTCTTT. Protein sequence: CASSASKRLFMNTEAFF.

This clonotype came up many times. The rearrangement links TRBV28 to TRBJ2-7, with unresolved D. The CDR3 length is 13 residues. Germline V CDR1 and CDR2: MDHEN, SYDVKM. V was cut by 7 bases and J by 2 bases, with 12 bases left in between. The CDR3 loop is CASTKGWAYEQYF. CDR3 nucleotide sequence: TGTGCCAGCACGAAGGGTTGGGCCTACGAGCAGTACTTC.

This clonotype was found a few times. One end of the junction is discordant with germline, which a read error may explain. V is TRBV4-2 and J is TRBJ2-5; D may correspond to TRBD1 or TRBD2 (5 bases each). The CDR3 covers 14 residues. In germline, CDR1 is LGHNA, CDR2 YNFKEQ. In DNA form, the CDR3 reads TGTGCTAGCAGCCAAGAGGGGATCTGGGAGACCCAGTACTTC. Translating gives CASSQEGIWETQYF.

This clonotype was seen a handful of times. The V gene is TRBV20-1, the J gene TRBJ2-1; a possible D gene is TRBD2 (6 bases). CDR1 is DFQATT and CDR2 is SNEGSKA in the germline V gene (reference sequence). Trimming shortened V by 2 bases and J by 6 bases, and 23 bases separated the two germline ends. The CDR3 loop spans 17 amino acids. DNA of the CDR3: TGCAGTGCTAGATTCGGGGCCGGGAGCCTACGAATCAATGAGCAGTTCTTC. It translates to CSARFGAGSLRINEQFF.

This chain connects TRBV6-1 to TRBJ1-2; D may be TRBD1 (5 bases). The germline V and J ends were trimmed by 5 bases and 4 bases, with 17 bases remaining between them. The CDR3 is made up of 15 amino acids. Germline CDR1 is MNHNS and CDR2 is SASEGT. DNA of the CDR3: TGTGCCAGCAGTCCGGGACCGACTTTGGCCTATGGCTACACCTTC. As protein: CASSPGPTLAYGYTF.

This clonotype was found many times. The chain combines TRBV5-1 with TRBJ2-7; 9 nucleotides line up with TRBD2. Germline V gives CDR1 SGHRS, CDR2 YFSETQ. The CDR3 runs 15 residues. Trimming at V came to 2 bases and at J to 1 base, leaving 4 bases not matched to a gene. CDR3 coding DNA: TGCGCCAGCAGCTTCCGAGCGGGAGGTTCCTACGAGCAGTACTTC. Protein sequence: CASSFRAGGSYEQYF. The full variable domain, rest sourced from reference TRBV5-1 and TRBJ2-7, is KAGVTQTPRYLIKTRGQQVTLSCSPISGHRSVSWYQQTPGQGLQFLFEYFSETQRNKGNFPGRFSGRQFSNSRSEMNVSTLELGDSALYLCASSFRAGGSYEQYFGPGTRLTVT.

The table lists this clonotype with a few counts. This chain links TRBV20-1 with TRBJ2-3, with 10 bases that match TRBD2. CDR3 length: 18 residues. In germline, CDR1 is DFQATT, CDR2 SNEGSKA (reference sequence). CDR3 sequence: CSVAMGLAGVVSTDTQYF. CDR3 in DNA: TGCAGCGTCGCCATGGGGCTAGCGGGAGTGGTGAGCACAGATACGCAGTATTTT.